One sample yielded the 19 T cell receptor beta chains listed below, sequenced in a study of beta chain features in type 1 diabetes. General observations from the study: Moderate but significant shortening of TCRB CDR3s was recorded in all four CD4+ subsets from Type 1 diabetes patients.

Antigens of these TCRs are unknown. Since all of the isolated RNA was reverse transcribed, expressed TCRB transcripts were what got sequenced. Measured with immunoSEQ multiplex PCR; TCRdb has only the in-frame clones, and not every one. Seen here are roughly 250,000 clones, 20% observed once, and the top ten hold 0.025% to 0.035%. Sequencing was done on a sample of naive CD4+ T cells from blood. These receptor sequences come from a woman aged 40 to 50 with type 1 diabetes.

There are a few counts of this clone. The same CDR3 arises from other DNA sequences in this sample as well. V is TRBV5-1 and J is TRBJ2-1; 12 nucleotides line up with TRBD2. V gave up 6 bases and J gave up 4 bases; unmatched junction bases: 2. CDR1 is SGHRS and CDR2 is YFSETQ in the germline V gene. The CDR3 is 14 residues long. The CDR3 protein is CASTGTSGYNEQFF. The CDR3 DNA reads TGCGCCAGCACCGGGACTAGCGGGTACAATGAGCAGTTCTTC.

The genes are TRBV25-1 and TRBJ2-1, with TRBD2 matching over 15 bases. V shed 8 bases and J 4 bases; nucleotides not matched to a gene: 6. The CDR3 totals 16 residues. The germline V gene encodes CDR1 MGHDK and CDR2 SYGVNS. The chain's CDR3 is CASGRGLAGGYNEQFF. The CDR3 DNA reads TGTGCCAGCGGACGGGGACTAGCGGGAGGTTACAATGAGCAGTTCTTC.

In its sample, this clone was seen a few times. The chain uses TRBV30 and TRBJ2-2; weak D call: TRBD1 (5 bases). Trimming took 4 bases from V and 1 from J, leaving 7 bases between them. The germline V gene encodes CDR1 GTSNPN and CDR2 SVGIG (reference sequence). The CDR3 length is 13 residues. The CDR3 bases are TGTGCCTGGACAGGACAGAACACCGGGGAGCTGTTTTTT. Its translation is CAWTGQNTGELFF.

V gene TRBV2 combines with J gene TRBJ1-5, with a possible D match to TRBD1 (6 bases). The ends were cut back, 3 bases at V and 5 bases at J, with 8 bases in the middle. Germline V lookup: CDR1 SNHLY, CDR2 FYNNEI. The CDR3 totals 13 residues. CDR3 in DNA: TGTGCCAGCAGTGACTCAGGGGATCAGCCCCAGCATTTT. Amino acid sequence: CASSDSGDQPQHF.

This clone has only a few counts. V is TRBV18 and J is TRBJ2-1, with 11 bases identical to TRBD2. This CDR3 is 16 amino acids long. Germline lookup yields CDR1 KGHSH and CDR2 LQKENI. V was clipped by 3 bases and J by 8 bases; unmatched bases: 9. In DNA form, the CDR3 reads TGTGCCAGCTCACCCTCCTTAGCGGGAGGGCTCGATGAGCAGTTCTTC. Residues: CASSPSLAGGLDEQFF.

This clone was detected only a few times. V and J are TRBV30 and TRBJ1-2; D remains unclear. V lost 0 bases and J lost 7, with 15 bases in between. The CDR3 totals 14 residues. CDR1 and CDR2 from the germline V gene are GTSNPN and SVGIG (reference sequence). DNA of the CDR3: TGTGCCTGGAGTGTACTGGAGGGAACCCGTGGCTACACCTTC. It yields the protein CAWSVLEGTRGYTF.

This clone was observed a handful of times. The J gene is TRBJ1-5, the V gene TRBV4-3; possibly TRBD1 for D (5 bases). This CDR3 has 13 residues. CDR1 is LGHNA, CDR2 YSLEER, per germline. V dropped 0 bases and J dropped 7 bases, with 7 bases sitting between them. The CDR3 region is CASSQDRGQPQHF. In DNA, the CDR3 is TGCGCCAGCAGCCAAGATAGGGGACAGCCCCAGCATTTT.

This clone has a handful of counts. The CDR3 nucleotides are TGTGCCAGCAGCTTTGAGGCGTCCACTGAAGCTTTCTTT. Protein sequence: CASSFEASTEAFF. This chain joins TRBV5-4 and TRBJ1-1; no clear D. The V and J ends lost 2 bases and 4 bases respectively, with 9 bases between them. Looked up from germline, CDR1 is SGHNT and CDR2 is YYREEE (reference sequence). The CDR3 consists of 13 residues.

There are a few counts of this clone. This CDR3 is CASSLGEKQYF. CDR3 nucleotide sequence: TGCGCCAGCAGCTTGGGAGAAAAGCAGTACTTC. The J gene is TRBJ2-7, the V gene TRBV5-1; no firm D call. Germline loops: CDR1 SGHRS, CDR2 YFSETQ. This CDR3 has 11 amino acids. Trimming pared 0 bases from V and 8 bases from J, leaving 6 bases between.

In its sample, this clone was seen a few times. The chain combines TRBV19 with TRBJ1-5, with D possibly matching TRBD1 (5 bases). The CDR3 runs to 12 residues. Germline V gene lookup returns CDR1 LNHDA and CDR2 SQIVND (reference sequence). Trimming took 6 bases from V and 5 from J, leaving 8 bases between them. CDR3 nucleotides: TGTGCCAGTAGGGACACCGATCAGCCCCAGCATTTT. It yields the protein CASRDTDQPQHF.

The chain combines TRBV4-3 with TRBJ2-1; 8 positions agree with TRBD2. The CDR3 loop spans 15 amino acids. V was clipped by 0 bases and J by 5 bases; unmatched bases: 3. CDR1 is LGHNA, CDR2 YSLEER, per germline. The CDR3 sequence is CASSQELAEHNEQFF. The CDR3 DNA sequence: TGCGCCAGCAGCCAAGAACTAGCGGAGCACAATGAGCAGTTCTTC.

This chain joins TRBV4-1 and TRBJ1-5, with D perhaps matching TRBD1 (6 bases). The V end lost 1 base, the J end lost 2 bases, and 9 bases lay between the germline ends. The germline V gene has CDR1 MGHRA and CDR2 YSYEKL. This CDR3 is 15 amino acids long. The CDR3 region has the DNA TGCGCCAGCAGCCAAGTTTCAGGGGGCAATCAGCCCCAGCATTTT. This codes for CASSQVSGGNQPQHF.

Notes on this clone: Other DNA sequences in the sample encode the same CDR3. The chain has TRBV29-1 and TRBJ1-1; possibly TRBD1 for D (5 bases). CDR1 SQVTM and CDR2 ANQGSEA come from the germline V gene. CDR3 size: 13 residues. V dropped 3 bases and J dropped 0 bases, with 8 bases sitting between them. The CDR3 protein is CSVEGRLNTEAFF. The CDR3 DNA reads TGCAGCGTTGAGGGGCGTTTGAACACTGAAGCTTTCTTT. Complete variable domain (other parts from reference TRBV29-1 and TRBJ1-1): SAVISQKPSRDICQRGTSLTIQCQVDSQVTMMFWYRQQPGQSLTLIATANQGSEATYESGFVIDKFPISRPNLTFSTLTVSNMSPEDSSIYLCSVEGRLNTEAFFGQGTRLTVV.

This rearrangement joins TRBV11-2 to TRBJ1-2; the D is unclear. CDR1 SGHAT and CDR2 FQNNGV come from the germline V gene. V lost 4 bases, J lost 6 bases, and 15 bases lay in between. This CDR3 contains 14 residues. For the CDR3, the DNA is TGTGCCAGCAGCTCCCGGTTCGGGGTGGATGGCTACACCTTC. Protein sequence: CASSSRFGVDGYTF.

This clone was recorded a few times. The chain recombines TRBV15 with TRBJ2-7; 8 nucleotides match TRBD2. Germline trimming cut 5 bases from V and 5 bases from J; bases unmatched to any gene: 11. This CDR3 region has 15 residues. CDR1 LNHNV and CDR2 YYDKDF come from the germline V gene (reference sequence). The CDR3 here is CATSRFSGVLDEQYF. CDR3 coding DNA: TGTGCCACCAGCCGGTTTAGCGGGGTGCTCGACGAGCAGTACTTC.

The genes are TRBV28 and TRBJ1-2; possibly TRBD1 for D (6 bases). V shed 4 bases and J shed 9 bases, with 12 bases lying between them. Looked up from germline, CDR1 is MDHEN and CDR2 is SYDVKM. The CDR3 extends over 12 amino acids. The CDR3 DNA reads TGTGCCAGCAGTTCGACAGGAGCCAGCTACACCTTC. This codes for CASSSTGASYTF.

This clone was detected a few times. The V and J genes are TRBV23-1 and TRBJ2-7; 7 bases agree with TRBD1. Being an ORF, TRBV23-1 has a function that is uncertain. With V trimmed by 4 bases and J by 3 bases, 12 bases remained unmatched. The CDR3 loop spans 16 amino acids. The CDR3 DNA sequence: TGCGCCAGCAGTCCGCCATGCCGGGACAGTATCTACGAGCAGTACTTC. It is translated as CASSPPCRDSIYEQYF.

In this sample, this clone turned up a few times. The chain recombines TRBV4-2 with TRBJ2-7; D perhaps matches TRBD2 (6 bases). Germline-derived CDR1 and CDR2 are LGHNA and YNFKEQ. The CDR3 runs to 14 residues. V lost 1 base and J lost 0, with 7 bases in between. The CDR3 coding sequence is TGTGCCAGCAGCCAAGGGCGGGGCTCCTACGAGCAGTACTTC. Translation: CASSQGRGSYEQYF.

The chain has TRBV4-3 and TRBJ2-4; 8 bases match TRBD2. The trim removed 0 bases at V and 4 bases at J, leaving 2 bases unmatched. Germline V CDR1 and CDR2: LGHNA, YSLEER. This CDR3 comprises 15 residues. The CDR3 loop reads CASSQEERGKNIQYF. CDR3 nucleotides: TGCGCCAGCAGCCAAGAGGAGCGGGGGAAAAACATTCAGTACTTC.